The 31 T cell receptor beta chains below were found in one sample sequenced in a study of shared clonotypes between healthy human individuals. Sequencing was performed with immunoSEQ multiplex PCR; in TCRdb, only in-frame clones are kept and a portion is missing. The sample lists about 1 million clones; roughly 80% were seen once. The sequenced material came from memory CD4+ T cells sorted from blood. This sample's subset: CD45RA-negative fraction. These receptors were obtained from a man in his late teens or twenties in good health.

V usage is TRBV18 and J usage is TRBJ1-2, with 8 bases matching TRBD1. The CDR3 covers 15 residues. CDR1 KGHSH and CDR2 LQKENI come from the germline V gene. With V trimmed by 5 bases and J by 8 bases, 13 bases remained unmatched. The CDR3 nucleotides read TGTGCCAGCTCAGTCTTTGGGGACAGGAATCGCGGCTACACCTTC. It translates to CASSVFGDRNRGYTF. The full variable domain, rest sourced from reference TRBV18 and TRBJ1-2, is NAGVMQNPRHLVRRRGQEARLRCSPMKGHSHVYWYRQLPEEGLKFMVYLQKENIIDESGMPKERFSAEFPKEGPSILRIQQVVRGDSAAYFCASSVFGDRNRGYTFGSGTRLTVV.

This clone was seen only a few times. The genes are TRBV11-1 and TRBJ2-3; D uncertain. V was clipped by 6 bases and J by 5 bases, with 18 bases between them. The CDR3 runs 15 residues. CDR1 is SGHAT, CDR2 FQDESV, per germline (reference sequence). Here the CDR3 DNA reads TGTGCCAGCAGTAAACAGTCCCCCACACGAGATACGCAGTATTTT. As protein: CASSKQSPTRDTQYF.

The genes are TRBV2 and TRBJ2-2; maybe TRBD1 (5 bases). From germline, CDR1 is SNHLY and CDR2 FYNNEI. With 8 bases removed from V and 6 bases from J, the gap between germline ends came to 13 bases. The CDR3 extends over 13 amino acids. The CDR3 nucleotides read TGTGCCAGCGGCAGGGTAACGGCCGGGGAGCTGTTTTTT. It codes for CASGRVTAGELFF.

The chain links TRBV19 to TRBJ1-6; a possible D gene is TRBD1 (6 bases). V lost 4 bases and J lost 10, with 14 bases in between. The CDR3 consists of 14 residues. Germline loops: CDR1 LNHDA, CDR2 SQIVND (reference sequence). The CDR3, as DNA: TGTGCCAGTAGTAATGGCAGGGGAGAATCACCCCTCCACTTT. Translation gives CASSNGRGESPLHF.

The chain is built from TRBV18 and TRBJ1-1; D is undetermined. Trimming cost V 3 bases and J 3 bases, with 8 bases left between them. This CDR3 is 13 amino acids long. CDR1 and CDR2 (germline): KGHSH, LQKENI. The CDR3 loop is CASSPEIYTEAFF. As DNA, the CDR3 is TGTGCCAGCTCACCGGAGATTTACACTGAAGCTTTCTTT.

In DNA, the CDR3 is TGTGCCAGCTCGGAGGGGACTGGAAACACCATATATTTT. Its protein product is CASSEGTGNTIYF. V is TRBV18 and J is TRBJ1-3; weak D call: TRBD1 (5 bases). Germline-derived CDR1 and CDR2 are KGHSH and LQKENI. Trimming took off 6 bases at V and 2 bases at J, with 8 bases between the two ends. CDR3 length: 13 amino acids.

The genes are TRBV9 and TRBJ1-2; D possibly corresponds to TRBD1 (5 bases). The CDR3 has 14 amino acids. Trimming shortened V by 2 bases and J by 2 bases, and 10 bases separated the two germline ends. Germline V CDR1 and CDR2: SGDLS, YYNGEE. CDR3 bases: TGTGCCAGCAGCGTCGGGACTGAGAACTATGGCTACACCTTC. Translated, it gives CASSVGTENYGYTF.

This clone has at least ten counts. The CDR3 region has the DNA TGCGCCAGCAGCCAAGAGACAGCTAGCGGGAGTAAGAACACCGGGGAGCTGTTTTTT. Encoded protein: CASSQETASGSKNTGELFF. The V gene is TRBV4-3, the J gene TRBJ2-2, with 10 bases aligning to TRBD2. CDR3 size: 19 residues. CDR1 LGHNA and CDR2 YSLEER come from the germline V gene. V lost 0 bases and J lost 1; bases outside the gene matches: 8.

This chain links TRBV10-3 with TRBJ2-5, with TRBD1 identical over 12 bases. With 5 bases clipped from V and 4 bases from J, the junction kept 5 bases outside the gene matches. The germline CDR1 and CDR2 sequences are ENHRY and SYGVKD. The CDR3 is made up of 15 amino acids. CDR3 nucleotides: TGTGCCATCAGTAAGGGACAGGGGGCTTCAGAGACCCAGTACTTC. It specifies CAISKGQGASETQYF.

The chain uses TRBV4-1 and TRBJ2-7, with 9 bases that match TRBD2. The germline gives CDR1 MGHRA, CDR2 YSYEKL. V dropped 5 bases and J dropped 2; count of bases not matched to a gene: 10. This CDR3 region has 16 residues. CDR3 DNA: TGCGCCAGCAGCGTAAGTGCGGGGGGGATTCCCTACGAGCAGTACTTC. It specifies CASSVSAGGIPYEQYF.

The V gene is TRBV19, the J gene TRBJ1-1; D is possibly TRBD1 (6 bases). Germline CDR1 is LNHDA and CDR2 is SQIVND (reference sequence). The CDR3 totals 15 residues. Trimming shortened V by 9 bases and J by 6 bases, and 23 bases separated the two germline ends. The CDR3 sequence: CASRNRDIGSPEAFF. The CDR3 nucleotides are TGTGCCAGCCGAAACCGGGACATAGGGTCCCCTGAAGCTTTCTTT.

Turning to this clone: Other DNA sequences in this sample translate to the same CDR3. The gene calls are TRBV28 and TRBJ1-5, with unresolved D. Looked up from germline, CDR1 is MDHEN and CDR2 is SYDVKM. The CDR3 contains 12 residues. Trimming cost V 5 bases and J 5 bases, with 7 bases left between them. Here the CDR3 DNA reads TGTGCCAGCAGTCTCACCCATCAGCCCCAGCATTTT. Its translation is CASSLTHQPQHF.

The chain recombines TRBV27 with TRBJ2-3; perhaps TRBD1 as D (5 bases). V lost 3 bases and J 8 bases, leaving 9 bases between the germline ends. Looked up from germline, CDR1 is MNHEY and CDR2 is SMNVEV (reference sequence). The CDR3 is 12 residues long. The CDR3 reads CASSFPGFTQYF. The CDR3 DNA reads TGTGCCAGCAGTTTCCCAGGGTTTACGCAGTATTTT.

The genes are TRBV18 and TRBJ2-5; D tentatively fits TRBD1 or TRBD2 (6 bases each). The V end was cut by 5 bases, the J end by 5 bases, with 18 bases between. Germline loops: CDR1 KGHSH, CDR2 LQKENI. This CDR3 spans 15 amino acids. The chain's CDR3 is CASSNILQGGETQYF. The CDR3, as DNA: TGTGCCAGCTCAAATATACTACAGGGAGGTGAGACCCAGTACTTC.

This clone was recorded a few times. The chain has TRBV19 and TRBJ1-1; D is uncertain. The CDR3 runs to 14 residues. The germline V and J ends were trimmed by 7 bases and 1 base, with 13 bases remaining between them. Germline CDR1 and CDR2: LNHDA and SQIVND (reference sequence). CDR3 loop: CASTKARKNTEAFF. The DNA of the CDR3 is TGTGCCAGTACGAAGGCCCGGAAGAACACTGAAGCTTTCTTT. Full variable domain (outside the CDR3, taken from reference TRBV19 and TRBJ1-1): DGGITQSPKYLFRKEGQNVTLSCEQNLNHDAMYWYRQDPGQGLRLIYYSQIVNDFQKGDIAEGYSVSREKKESFPLTVTSAQKNPTAFYLCASTKARKNTEAFFGQGTRLTVV.

This clone was detected only a few times. A junction boundary mismatches the germline segment, possibly from a read error. The rearrangement uses TRBV7-7 and TRBJ2-3; 10 nucleotides agree with TRBD2. Germline V gives CDR1 SSHAT, CDR2 FNYEAQ (reference sequence). The CDR3 contains 14 residues. The CDR3 DNA reads as TGTGCTAGCAGCTTGCCAACTAGCGGGGCTACGCAGTATTTT. Translating it yields CASSLPTSGATQYF.

CDR3 region: CASSPGGTTYGYEQYF. The CDR3 nucleotides read TGTGCCAGCTCACCAGGCGGGACCACCTACGGCTACGAGCAGTACTTC. The chain has TRBV18 and TRBJ2-7, with D maybe TRBD2 (6 bases). This CDR3 has 16 residues. The V and J ends lost 2 bases and 3 bases respectively, with 17 bases between them. The germline V gene has CDR1 KGHSH and CDR2 LQKENI. Looking up the rest from reference TRBV18 and TRBJ2-7 gives the full variable domain: NAGVMQNPRHLVRRRGQEARLRCSPMKGHSHVYWYRQLPEEGLKFMVYLQKENIIDESGMPKERFSAEFPKEGPSILRIQQVVRGDSAAYFCASSPGGTTYGYEQYFGPGTRLTVT.

For the CDR3, the DNA is TGCGCCAGCAGCGCGGACAGAGGTTTCACAGATACGCAGTATTTT. Its protein product is CASSADRGFTDTQYF. The J gene is TRBJ2-3, the V gene TRBV5-1; possibly TRBD1 for D (6 bases). The CDR3 loop spans 15 amino acids. Trimming left V 4 bases short and J 2 bases short, with 14 bases between. Germline V gene data show CDR1 as SGHRS and CDR2 as YFSETQ.

This chain uses TRBV6-5 with TRBJ1-1, with 7 bases lining up with TRBD1. J lost 4 bases, V lost 7 bases, and 0 bases had no gene match. The CDR3 spans 11 residues. The germline CDR1 and CDR2 sequences are MNHEY and SVGAGI. CDR3 region: CASTGGTEAFF. CDR3 in DNA: TGTGCCAGCACAGGGGGCACTGAAGCTTTCTTT.

V usage is TRBV30 and J usage is TRBJ1-4; D is unresolved. Trimming removed 3 bases at V and 5 bases at J, with 16 bases between. This CDR3 has 15 amino acids. The germline CDR1 and CDR2 sequences are GTSNPN and SVGIG (reference sequence). The CDR3 nucleotides read TGTGCCTGGAGCCTACTAGATAACGCGAATGAAAAACTGTTTTTT. Its translation is CAWSLLDNANEKLFF.

The rearrangement uses TRBV6-1 and TRBJ1-2; no clear D. CDR1 MNHNS and CDR2 SASEGT come from the germline V gene. The CDR3 contains 11 residues. Deletions cut 8 bases from V and 8 bases from J, with 12 bases between. CDR3 protein: CASGIPGGYTF. In nucleotides, the CDR3 is TGTGCCAGCGGGATTCCGGGCGGCTACACCTTC.

This chain joins TRBV10-3 and TRBJ2-7, with D possibly being TRBD1 (6 bases). Germline CDR1 is ENHRY and CDR2 is SYGVKD. The CDR3 has 15 residues. Trimming pared 6 bases from V and 5 bases from J, leaving 20 bases between. CDR3 in DNA: TGTGCCATCAGACCCTCCGGGACAAAAGTGGACGAGCAGTACTTC. This sequence encodes CAIRPSGTKVDEQYF.

The chain has TRBV4-3 and TRBJ1-3; TRBD1 agrees at 7 bases. The CDR3 totals 17 residues. Germline-derived CDR1 and CDR2 are LGHNA and YSLEER. Trimming at V came to 1 base and at J to 0 bases, leaving 6 bases not matched to a gene. This CDR3 is CASSQVLGQFSGNTIYF. CDR3 nucleotide sequence: TGCGCCAGCAGCCAAGTACTGGGACAGTTCTCTGGAAACACCATATATTTT.

This rearrangement joins TRBV5-5 to TRBJ2-3, with a possible D match to TRBD1 (5 bases). CDR3 length: 14 residues. V was pared by 3 bases and J by 0 bases, with 8 bases between. Germline-derived CDR1 and CDR2 are SGHKS and YYEKEE (reference sequence). The CDR3 bases are TGTGCCAGCAGCTCCAGGGTCAGCACAGATACGCAGTATTTT. It codes for CASSSRVSTDTQYF.

The chain recombines TRBV2 with TRBJ2-1; possible D gene TRBD1, 5 bases. From germline, CDR1 is SNHLY and CDR2 FYNNEI. V was clipped by 2 bases and J by 8 bases, with 7 bases between them. The CDR3 loop spans 12 amino acids. The CDR3 sequence is CASSEQGYEQFF. The CDR3 DNA reads TGTGCCAGCAGTGAACAGGGTTATGAGCAGTTCTTC.

The rearrangement uses TRBV5-1 and TRBJ2-1; D possibly uses TRBD1 or TRBD2 (5 bases each). V was trimmed by 4 bases and J by 14 bases, leaving 16 bases between them. The CDR3 sequence is 12 residues long. Germline CDR1 is SGHRS and CDR2 is YFSETQ. This CDR3 reads CASSPAAGGKFF. The CDR3 DNA is TGCGCCAGCAGCCCGGCGGCTGGGGGAAAGTTCTTC.

This clone was seen once. The rearrangement joins TRBV7-2 to TRBJ2-1; 8 bases fit TRBD2. J lost 8 bases, V lost 5 bases, and 8 bases had no gene match. The CDR3 covers 14 residues. Germline V gene lookup returns CDR1 SGHTA and CDR2 FQGNSA. The CDR3 sequence is CASSRDGGDDEQFF. CDR3 DNA: TGTGCCAGCAGCCGCGACGGGGGGGACGATGAGCAGTTCTTC.

The chain links TRBV5-1 to TRBJ1-1; the D is unclear. The CDR3 has 15 amino acids. The V gene lost 0 bases and the J gene lost 0 bases, with 9 bases spanning the gap. Germline lookup yields CDR1 SGHRS and CDR2 YFSETQ. The CDR3 sequence: CASSLGELVNTEAFF. Written as DNA, the CDR3 is TGCGCCAGCAGCTTGGGAGAATTGGTGAACACTGAAGCTTTCTTT.

The chain employs TRBV5-4 and TRBJ2-5, with a possible D match to TRBD2 (7 bases). Between the trimmed V and J ends, which lost 4 bases and 0 bases, there was a span of 10 bases. Germline V gives CDR1 SGHNT, CDR2 YYREEE (reference sequence). This CDR3 is built from 14 residues. This CDR3 reads CASSRGADQETQYF. The CDR3 DNA reads as TGTGCCAGCAGCCGGGGGGCAGACCAAGAGACCCAGTACTTC.

In regard to this clone: Germline is not matched at one junction end, which may reflect a read error. The chain couples TRBV30 to TRBJ2-3; D gene unclear. Per the germline V gene, CDR1 is GTSNPN and CDR2 is SVGIG (reference sequence). This CDR3 has 13 amino acids. For the CDR3, the DNA is TGTGCCTGGATTAAGGATTCCACATATACGCAGTATTTT. Protein sequence: CAWIKDSTYTQYF.

The rearrangement links TRBV6-6 to TRBJ2-7; D not resolved. The CDR3 length is 13 residues. The germline V gene encodes CDR1 MNHNY and CDR2 SVGAGI (reference sequence). V was pared by 2 bases and J by 0 bases, with 5 bases between. The CDR3 DNA sequence: TGTGCCAGCAGTTACCAGGTCTCCTACGAGCAGTACTTC. As protein: CASSYQVSYEQYF.